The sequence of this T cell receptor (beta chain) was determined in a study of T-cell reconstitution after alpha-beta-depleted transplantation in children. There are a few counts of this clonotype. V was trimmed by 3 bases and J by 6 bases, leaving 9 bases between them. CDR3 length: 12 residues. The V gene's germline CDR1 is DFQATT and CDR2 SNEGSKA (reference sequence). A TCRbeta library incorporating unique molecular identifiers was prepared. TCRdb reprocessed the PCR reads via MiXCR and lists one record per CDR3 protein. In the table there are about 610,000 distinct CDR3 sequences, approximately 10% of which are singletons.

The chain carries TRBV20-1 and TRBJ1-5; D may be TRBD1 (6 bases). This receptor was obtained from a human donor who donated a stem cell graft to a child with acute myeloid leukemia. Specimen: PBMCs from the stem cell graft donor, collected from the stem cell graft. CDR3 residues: CSASGRGQPQHF. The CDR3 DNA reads TGCAGTGCTAGTGGCAGGGGTCAGCCCCAGCATTTT.